This T cell receptor (beta chain) was documented in a study of blood T cell repertoires in COVID-19. Study as a whole: The United States, Italy and Spain supplied acute and convalescent COVID-19 samples. From T cells, B-cell-depleted T cells, or PBMCs came the material, which was cDNA or gDNA.

Authors' data handling: Reference gene primer amplification gave nucleated cell count estimates. The assay was immunoSEQ multiplex PCR, and TCRdb's table has in-frame clones only and misses some. The DNA was the basis for D and trimming; V, J and clone size are from that table. The repertoire includes under 250,000 clones, roughly 85% of them detected once, and 4.8% sits in the top ten. Participants had their cohort set by participant-reported clinical history. Germline V CDR1 and CDR2: SGHAT, FQNNGV. Trimming cost V 7 bases and J 5 bases; bases outside gene matches: 9. This CDR3 region has 14 residues.

This rearrangement joins TRBV11-2 to TRBJ1-1, with 8 positions matching TRBD1. Sequencing was done on a sample of PBMCs or T cells enriched from blood (not recorded which). This sequence was found in a woman in her forties or fifties who had been exposed to COVID-19. The CDR3 protein is CASTLSRGRTEAFF. CDR3 in DNA: TGTGCCAGCACCCTATCCAGGGGGCGGACTGAAGCTTTCTTT.